These T cell receptor beta chains were read from a single sample in a study of T cell responses to AZD1222 COVID-19 vaccine. Profiling relied on immunoSEQ multiplex PCR, and the TCRdb table lists in-frame clones only, not all of them. The table lists about 140,000 clones, 85% to 95% of them singletons. The sample consisted of peripheral blood, taken on day 0 of MenACWY control vaccination. The receptors come from an adult in good health. Both conserved end residues are part of each CDR3. The D gene is left open where the match is weak. Rows give clone size only sometimes, using once, few, many, or a class for an expanded clone.

clone_size: .; v_call: TRBV2; j_call: TRBJ1-1; d_call: .; cdr3_aa: CASRSRDILNTEAFF; cdr3_nt: TGTGCCAGCAGATCGCGAGACATACTGAACACTGAAGCTTTCTTT
clone_size: .; v_call: TRBV5-1; j_call: TRBJ2-4; d_call: TRBD2; cdr3_aa: CASSYYSGSPKNIQYF; cdr3_nt: TGCGCCAGCAGCTACTATAGCGGGAGTCCCAAAAACATTCAGTACTTC
clone_size: .; v_call: TRBV10-3; j_call: TRBJ1-1; d_call: .; cdr3_aa: CAISELPPGPWDAAFF; cdr3_nt: TGTGCCATCAGTGAGTTGCCCCCGGGGCCCTGGGATGCGGCTTTCTTT
clone_size: .; v_call: TRBV18; j_call: TRBJ1-4; d_call: .; cdr3_aa: CASSPQRATNEKLFF; cdr3_nt: TGTGCCAGCTCACCACAGCGTGCAACTAATGAAAAACTGTTTTTT
clone_size: once; v_call: TRBV7-2; j_call: TRBJ1-2; d_call: .; cdr3_aa: CASTLRAGEYGYTF; cdr3_nt: TGTGCCAGCACCCTACGGGCAGGGGAGTATGGCTACACCTTC
clone_size: .; v_call: TRBV6-1; j_call: TRBJ1-3; d_call: .; cdr3_aa: CASSERGIHSGNTIYF; cdr3_nt: TGTGCCAGCAGTGAACGGGGAATTCACTCTGGAAACACCATATATTTT
clone_size: .; v_call: TRBV18; j_call: TRBJ1-5; d_call: .; cdr3_aa: CASSPSGGNQPQHF; cdr3_nt: TGTGCCAGCTCACCATCGGGTGGCAATCAGCCCCAGCATTTT
clone_size: .; v_call: TRBV12-3/TRBV12-4; j_call: TRBJ1-1; d_call: .; cdr3_aa: CASSLTGEAFF; cdr3_nt: TGTGCCAGCAGTTTGACGGGGGAAGCTTTCTTT
clone_size: .; v_call: TRBV27; j_call: TRBJ1-5; d_call: .; cdr3_aa: CASSFGPGGEGQPQHF; cdr3_nt: TGTGCCAGCAGTTTCGGACCCGGAGGAGAGGGTCAGCCCCAGCATTTT
clone_size: .; v_call: TRBV7-3; j_call: TRBJ1-1; d_call: .; cdr3_aa: CASSPRGDPNTEAFF; cdr3_nt: TGTGCCAGCAGCCCGCGAGGGGACCCGAACACTGAAGCTTTCTTT
clone_size: .; v_call: TRBV6-5; j_call: TRBJ1-2; d_call: TRBD1; cdr3_aa: CASNQDRVPTYGYTF; cdr3_nt: TGTGCCAGCAACCAGGACAGGGTCCCGACTTATGGCTACACCTTC
clone_size: .; v_call: TRBV6-1; j_call: TRBJ2-3; d_call: .; cdr3_aa: CASSEVQISTDTQYF; cdr3_nt: TGTGCCAGCAGTGAAGTACAGATTAGCACAGATACGCAGTATTTT
clone_size: .; v_call: TRBV9; j_call: TRBJ2-7; d_call: .; cdr3_aa: CASSRRAGEQYF; cdr3_nt: TGTGCCAGCAGCAGGAGGGCTGGGGAGCAGTACTTC
clone_size: .; v_call: TRBV7-9; j_call: TRBJ1-1; d_call: .; cdr3_aa: CASSLRGSNTKAFF; cdr3_nt: TGTGCCAGCAGCTTAAGGGGATCGAACACTAAAGCTTTCTTT
clone_size: .; v_call: TRBV7-9; j_call: TRBJ1-5; d_call: .; cdr3_aa: CASSLFEDQPQHF; cdr3_nt: TGTGCCAGCAGCTTATTTGAGGACCAGCCCCAGCATTTT
clone_size: .; v_call: TRBV19; j_call: TRBJ1-5; d_call: TRBD1; cdr3_aa: CASSITGEESQPQHF; cdr3_nt: TGTGCCAGTAGTATAACAGGGGAGGAATCTCAGCCCCAGCATTTT
clone_size: .; v_call: TRBV6-5; j_call: TRBJ2-7; d_call: TRBD2; cdr3_aa: CASSRLAGGGEQYF; cdr3_nt: TGTGCCAGCAGTCGACTAGCGGGAGGGGGCGAGCAGTACTTC
clone_size: .; v_call: TRBV7-9; j_call: TRBJ1-1; d_call: .; cdr3_aa: CASSPPRSPNTEAFF; cdr3_nt: TGTGCCAGCAGCCCTCCCCGGTCTCCGAACACTGAAGCTTTCTTT
clone_size: .; v_call: TRBV11-2; j_call: TRBJ2-2; d_call: .; cdr3_aa: CASSRSNRPTGELFF; cdr3_nt: TGTGCCAGCAGCCGTAGCAACAGACCCACCGGGGAGCTGTTTTTT
clone_size: .; v_call: TRBV14; j_call: TRBJ1-4; d_call: .; cdr3_aa: CASSQGPPNEKLFF; cdr3_nt: TGTGCCAGCAGCCAAGGTCCCCCTAATGAAAAACTGTTTTTT
clone_size: .; v_call: TRBV2; j_call: TRBJ1-1; d_call: .; cdr3_aa: CASSEVAGQTEAFF; cdr3_nt: TGTGCCAGCAGTGAAGTTGCAGGGCAAACTGAAGCTTTCTTT
clone_size: .; v_call: TRBV19; j_call: TRBJ1-2; d_call: .; cdr3_aa: CASSTQGRDYGYTF; cdr3_nt: TGTGCCAGTAGTACACAGGGCCGAGACTATGGCTACACCTTC
clone_size: .; v_call: TRBV5-6; j_call: TRBJ1-6; d_call: .; cdr3_aa: CASSPREWSPLHF; cdr3_nt: TGTGCCAGCAGCCCTCGGGAGTGGTCACCCCTCCACTTT
clone_size: .; v_call: TRBV7-9; j_call: TRBJ1-3; d_call: TRBD1; cdr3_aa: CASSPRGRGNTIYF; cdr3_nt: TGTGCCAGCAGCCCCAGGGGGCGAGGAAACACCATATATTTT